This TCR beta chain was obtained from a study of breast tumors, draining lymph nodes, adjacent tissues. Samples came from axillary lymph nodes draining the breast cancer. Findings of the study overall: Tumor and nontumor repertoires were significantly more similar in luminal-like than in basal-like breast cancer. Tumors had less TCR diversity than lymph nodes, more than nontumor tissue. Most tumor T cells seemingly derive from lymph node, then expand in tumor. The lymph node origin of tumor T cells was framed as consistent with a hypothesis, not demonstrated.

This clonotype was observed a few times. What it recognizes is unknown. The V gene's germline CDR1 is SGHAT and CDR2 FQNNGV. The CDR3 extends over 19 amino acids. The junction had 9 bases not matched to a gene; V was cut back by 2 bases and J by 1 base. A single record per CDR3 protein comes from TCRdb applying MiXCR to the multiplex PCR reads. The sample includes 65,000 to 80,000 distinct CDR3 sequences, approximately 19% of them seen just once. The TCR sequence derives from a female donor with breast cancer. Some clones in this sample may be carry-over from other donors' samples. The rearrangement uses TRBV11-2 and TRBJ2-2; 11 nucleotides agree with TRBD2. The source material was axillary lymph node tissue. CDR3 region: CASSLLGRLAGKNTGELFF. CDR3 DNA: TGTGCCAGCAGCTTATTGGGTCGACTAGCGGGGAAGAACACCGGGGAGCTGTTTTTT.